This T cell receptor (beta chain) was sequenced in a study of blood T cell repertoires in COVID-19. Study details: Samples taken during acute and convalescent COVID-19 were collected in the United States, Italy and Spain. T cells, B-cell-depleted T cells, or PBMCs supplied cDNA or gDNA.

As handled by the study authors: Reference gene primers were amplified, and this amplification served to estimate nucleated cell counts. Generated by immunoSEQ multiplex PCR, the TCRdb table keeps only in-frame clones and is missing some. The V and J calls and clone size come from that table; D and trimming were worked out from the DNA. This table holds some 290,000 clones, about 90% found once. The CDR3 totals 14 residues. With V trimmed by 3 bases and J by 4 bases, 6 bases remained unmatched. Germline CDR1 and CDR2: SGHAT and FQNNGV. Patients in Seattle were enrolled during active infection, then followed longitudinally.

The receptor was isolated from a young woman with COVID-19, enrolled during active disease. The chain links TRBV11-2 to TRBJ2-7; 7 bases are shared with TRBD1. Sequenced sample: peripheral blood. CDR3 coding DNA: TGTGCCAGCAGCTTTAACAGGGGTATGTACGAGCAGTACTTC. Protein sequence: CASSFNRGMYEQYF.